The 12 T cell receptor beta chains below come from one sample, sequenced in a study of shared clonotypes between healthy human individuals. Repertoires were generated with immunoSEQ multiplex PCR, while TCRdb's copy carries only in-frame clones and drops some. The sample carries some 2,000,000 clones, under 97% recorded once. Material for sequencing was naive CD4+ T cells sorted from blood. Subset here: CD45RA+ positively selected. Receptor source: a man younger than 35 in good health.

J is TRBJ1-3 and V is TRBV7-8, with no clear D. Germline V CDR1 and CDR2: SGHVS, FQNEAQ. V dropped 1 base and J dropped 9 bases, with 10 bases sitting between them. CDR3 length: 13 amino acids. CDR3 region: CASSLGPQGTIYF. The CDR3 coding sequence is TGTGCCAGCAGCTTAGGCCCCCAAGGCACCATATATTTT.

The V gene is TRBV6-1, the J gene TRBJ2-5; no reliable D call. CDR1 and CDR2 (germline): MNHNS, SASEGT. Trimming stripped 7 bases from V and 4 bases from J, with 10 bases between. CDR3 length: 12 residues. The DNA for the CDR3 is TGTGCCAGCACCTCTTTGGGAGAGACCCAGTACTTC. This translates into CASTSLGETQYF.

The chain carries TRBV29-1 and TRBJ2-2, with 11 bases lining up with TRBD2. The V segment lost 4 bases and the J segment 3 bases; nucleotides outside the gene matches: 4. Germline-derived CDR1 and CDR2 are SQVTM and ANQGSEA. The CDR3 contains 15 residues. This CDR3 reads CSVGQLAGDTGELFF. CDR3 bases: TGCAGCGTTGGCCAACTAGCGGGAGACACCGGGGAGCTGTTTTTT.

The chain recombines TRBV11-2 with TRBJ1-2; D possibly corresponds to TRBD1 (6 bases). In germline, CDR1 is SGHAT, CDR2 FQNNGV. The length of the CDR3 is 13 residues. The V end lost 4 bases, the J end lost 8 bases, and 14 bases lay between the germline ends. The chain's CDR3 is CASSSRGTGGYTF. The DNA of the CDR3 is TGTGCCAGCAGCTCGCGGGGAACAGGGGGCTACACCTTC.

This chain links TRBV30 with TRBJ1-4, with D possibly TRBD1 on 6 matching bases. The V end lost 5 bases, the J end lost 7 bases, and 11 bases lay between the germline ends. Looked up from germline, CDR1 is GTSNPN and CDR2 is SVGIG (reference sequence). CDR3 size: 12 residues. In DNA form, the CDR3 reads TGTGCCTGGGGACAGTACGGTGAAAAACTGTTTTTT. Translation: CAWGQYGEKLFF.

V is TRBV14 and J is TRBJ2-1; no definite D call. Germline CDR1 is SGHDN and CDR2 is FVKESK. This CDR3 spans 14 amino acids. Trimming removed 4 bases at V and 4 bases at J, with 11 bases between. CDR3 sequence: CASSRTISYNEQFF. As DNA, the CDR3 is TGTGCCAGCAGCCGAACGATTTCGTACAATGAGCAGTTCTTC.

The V and J genes are TRBV9 and TRBJ1-3; the match to TRBD1 covers 8 bases. The CDR3 contains 16 residues. J lost 2 bases, V lost 0 bases, and 4 bases had no gene match. CDR1 and CDR2 (germline): SGDLS, YYNGEE. CDR3 region: CASSVVAGGAGNTIYF. The CDR3 DNA follows: TGTGCCAGCAGCGTAGTGGCAGGGGGCGCTGGAAACACCATATATTTT. The whole variable domain, filled in from reference TRBV9 and TRBJ1-3, reads DSGVTQTPKHLITATGQRVTLRCSPRSGDLSVYWYQQSLDQGLQFLIQYYNGEERAKGNILERFSAQQFPDLHSELNLSSLELGDSALYFCASSVVAGGAGNTIYFGEGSWLTVV.

Comments on this clone: This sample includes further DNA sequences coding for the same CDR3. This sequence joins TRBV30 and TRBJ1-2; D uncertain. The V gene's germline CDR1 is GTSNPN and CDR2 SVGIG (reference sequence). V lost 0 bases, J lost 4 bases, and 12 bases lay in between. The CDR3 consists of 14 residues. Here the CDR3 reads CAWSVLGAGYGYTF. The CDR3 nucleotides read TGTGCCTGGAGTGTTTTGGGTGCAGGCTATGGCTACACCTTC.

J is TRBJ1-1 and V is TRBV20-1; D not resolved. Germline values: CDR1 DFQATT, CDR2 SNEGSKA (reference sequence). The CDR3 is 10 amino acids. The V end lost 2 bases, the J end lost 10 bases, and 8 bases lay between the germline ends. Here the CDR3 DNA reads TGCAGTGCTAGAACAGACGGAGCTTTCTTT. This gives the protein CSARTDGAFF.

The V call is TRBV5-1, the J call TRBJ2-7; weak D call: TRBD1 (6 bases). The CDR3 has 14 residues. Trimming pared 5 bases from V and 2 bases from J, leaving 14 bases between. The V gene's germline CDR1 is SGHRS and CDR2 YFSETQ. In nucleotides, the CDR3 is TGCGCCAGCAGACAAGAACAGGGAACCTACGAGCAGTACTTC. Amino acids: CASRQEQGTYEQYF. Drawing the rest from reference TRBV5-1 and TRBJ2-7, the complete variable domain is KAGVTQTPRYLIKTRGQQVTLSCSPISGHRSVSWYQQTPGQGLQFLFEYFSETQRNKGNFPGRFSGRQFSNSRSEMNVSTLELGDSALYLCASRQEQGTYEQYFGPGTRLTVT.

The chain has TRBV5-6 and TRBJ1-2; TRBD1 agrees at 7 bases. Losses at the gene ends were 5 bases for V and 4 bases for J; bases not matched to a gene: 8. The CDR3 spans 14 residues. The V gene's germline CDR1 is SGHDT and CDR2 YYEEEE. The CDR3: CASRDGEGAYGYTF. DNA of the CDR3: TGTGCCAGCAGGGATGGTGAGGGGGCCTATGGCTACACCTTC.

This clone was picked up one time. The J gene is TRBJ1-1, the V gene TRBV6-5; D uncertain. The CDR3 loop spans 14 amino acids. Between the trimmed V and J ends, which lost 3 bases and 5 bases, there was a span of 13 bases. CDR1 is MNHEY, CDR2 SVGAGI, per germline. The CDR3 DNA is TGTGCCAGCAGTTATCTGCCGGGAAGTACTGAAGCTTTCTTT. It codes for CASSYLPGSTEAFF.